These 11 T cell receptor beta chains share one sample of origin, sequenced in a study of cytotoxic CD8 clonotypes in ibrutinib-treated CLL. Data came from immunoSEQ multiplex PCR; TCRdb stores just in-frame clones and leaves some out. Among roughly 150,000 clones, 70% to 80% were seen once, and the ten largest hold around 5%. This specimen was PBMCs, taken after 24 months of ibrutinib treatment. These receptors all come from a human donor with chronic lymphocytic leukemia.

V gene TRBV9 combines with J gene TRBJ1-4; D ambiguous. This CDR3 is 13 amino acids long. Germline loops: CDR1 SGDLS, CDR2 YYNGEE. V lost 1 base to trimming and J lost 3 bases, with 4 bases between them. The chain's CDR3 is CASSVSPNEKLFF. CDR3 nucleotide sequence: TGTGCCAGCAGCGTATCCCCTAATGAAAAACTGTTTTTT. Supplemented by reference TRBV9 and TRBJ1-4, the full variable domain reads DSGVTQTPKHLITATGQRVTLRCSPRSGDLSVYWYQQSLDQGLQFLIQYYNGEERAKGNILERFSAQQFPDLHSELNLSSLELGDSALYFCASSVSPNEKLFFGSGTQLSVL.

The chain carries TRBV7-9 and TRBJ1-2; D gene ambiguous. The CDR3 runs 15 residues. V lost 5 bases and J 2 bases, leaving 15 bases between the germline ends. Per the germline V gene, CDR1 is SEHNR and CDR2 is FQNEAQ (reference sequence). CDR3 residues: CASSVGAGPNYGYTF. CDR3 coding DNA: TGTGCCAGCAGCGTGGGAGCAGGCCCCAACTATGGCTACACCTTC. The full variable domain, its missing parts supplied by reference TRBV7-9 and TRBJ1-2, is DTGVSQNPRHKITKRGQNVTFRCDPISEHNRLYWYRQTLGQGPEFLTYFQNEAQLEKSRLLSDRFSAERPKGSFSTLEIQRTEQGDSAMYLCASSVGAGPNYGYTFGSGTRLTVV.

The chain is built from TRBV4-2 and TRBJ1-4; 9 bases match TRBD1. Germline-derived CDR1 and CDR2 are LGHNA and YNFKEQ. With 3 bases clipped from V and 8 bases from J, the junction kept 7 bases outside the gene matches. CDR3 length: 15 residues. The CDR3 loop reads CASSHPRTGAEKLFF. CDR3 DNA sequence: TGTGCCAGCAGCCACCCTCGGACAGGGGCCGAAAAACTGTTTTTT.

The chain has TRBV28 and TRBJ2-5, with 7 bases identical to TRBD1. This CDR3 spans 15 amino acids. V lost 1 base and J lost 1; bases outside the gene matches: 3. Per germline, CDR1 MDHEN and CDR2 SYDVKM. Here the CDR3 reads CASSLYRTGQETQYF. The CDR3 nucleotides read TGTGCCAGCAGTTTATATCGGACAGGCCAAGAGACCCAGTACTTC.

As regards this clone: The identical CDR3 is also encoded by other nucleotide sequences in the sample. The V call is TRBV6-5, the J call TRBJ1-3; D remains ambiguous. V lost 0 bases to trimming and J lost 1 base, with 4 bases between them. CDR3 length equals 14 residues. The germline CDR1 and CDR2 sequences are MNHEY and SVGAGI. CDR3 nucleotide sequence: TGTGCCAGCAGTTACTCAGGGTCTGGAAACACCATATATTTT. It translates to CASSYSGSGNTIYF.

Remarks on this clone: Other DNA sequences from this sample encode an identical CDR3 as well. The chain is built from TRBV28 and TRBJ1-2; a weak D match, TRBD1 (5 bases). This CDR3 contains 12 residues. Germline V gene data show CDR1 as MDHEN and CDR2 as SYDVKM. V was pared by 1 base and J by 7 bases, with 7 bases between. CDR3 sequence (DNA): TGTGCCAGCAGTTTATCGGGGGGTGGCTACACCTTC. Translating it yields CASSLSGGGYTF.

This sequence joins TRBV7-2 and TRBJ1-1; D gene uncertain. Germline CDR1 reads SGHTA; CDR2 reads FQGNSA. V was pared by 8 bases and J by 6 bases, with 22 bases between. This CDR3 spans 15 amino acids. The CDR3 DNA reads TGTGCCAGCCTCAACGACGGGAACCGAAGGTCTGAAGCTTTCTTT. Its translation is CASLNDGNRRSEAFF.

This clone was detected only a few times. This chain joins TRBV28 and TRBJ2-5, with 8 nucleotides matching TRBD2. Germline CDR1 is MDHEN and CDR2 is SYDVKM. Trimming at V came to 10 bases and at J to 1 base, leaving 5 bases not matched to a gene. CDR3 size: 13 residues. CDR3 protein: CATGGGSQETQYF. CDR3 DNA: TGTGCCACCGGGGGGGGGAGCCAAGAGACCCAGTACTTC.

The J gene is TRBJ1-2, the V gene TRBV6-5; 8 bases are a match to TRBD1. CDR1 is MNHEY, CDR2 SVGAGI, per germline. The CDR3 contains 13 residues. The V gene end was trimmed by 7 bases and the J gene end by 4 bases; junction bases not matched to a gene: 5. CDR3 in amino acids: CASTAGGGYGYTF. CDR3 bases: TGTGCCAGCACGGCAGGGGGCGGCTATGGCTACACCTTC.

The V and J genes are TRBV5-6 and TRBJ2-7; D is unclear. Germline V lookup: CDR1 SGHDT, CDR2 YYEEEE. This CDR3 comprises 13 residues. V was trimmed by 3 bases and J by 6 bases, leaving 13 bases between them. The CDR3 region has the DNA TGTGCCAGCAGCTGGACCCGAGGTGGCGAGCAGTACTTC. It codes for CASSWTRGGEQYF.

V is TRBV19 and J is TRBJ1-2, with a weak D call TRBD1 (5 bases). The V gene lost 6 bases and the J gene lost 0 bases, with 11 bases spanning the gap. The CDR3 contains 14 residues. Germline CDR1 and CDR2: LNHDA and SQIVND (reference sequence). This chain's CDR3 is CASSRTNTNYGYTF. DNA of the CDR3: TGTGCCAGTAGCCGGACAAACACTAACTATGGCTACACCTTC.